This TCR beta chain was identified in a study of neurological immune-mediated disorders. Study-wide results and limits: The greatest TCR clonal expansion appeared in HTLV-1-associated myelopathy and the smallest, falling below healthy controls, in multiple sclerosis. There were no CDR3 amino acid sequences shared by expanded clones across subjects, a result suggesting private repertoires in all groups.

Many counts were recorded for this clonotype. The antigen is not known. CDR3 length: 14 amino acids. After removal of 2 bases from V and 4 bases from J, the junction contained 2 bases not matched to a gene. The germline CDR1 and CDR2 sequences are SGHTA and FQGNSA. Every sequencing run drew on 15-18 subjects and yielded over 190 million TCR-beta sequences. TCRdb called the 5' RACE reads again in MiXCR, with one record for every CDR3 protein. The sample holds 52,000 or so distinct CDR3 sequences, under 4.5% seen once. Sequencing used CD4+ T cells from blood. This receptor was taken from a woman in her thirties or forties with multiple sclerosis. V is TRBV7-2 and J is TRBJ1-2, with 9 bases that match TRBD1. The CDR3 DNA follows: TGTGCCAGCAGCTTACAGACAGGGGGCTATGGCTACACCTTC. This codes for CASSLQTGGYGYTF.